Reported below is one T cell receptor beta chain. V gave up 3 bases and J gave up 3 bases, with 11 bases separating them. The CDR3 totals 14 residues. Germline lookup yields CDR1 SNHLY and CDR2 FYNNEI. These data originate in a study of blood T cell repertoires in COVID-19. Whole-study context: Both acute and convalescent COVID-19 samples were obtained from the United States, Italy and Spain.

Here immunoSEQ multiplex PCR was the method, and the copy in TCRdb shows in-frame clones only, minus some. The data contain around 200,000 clones, more than 75% of them singletons. The sequenced sample was peripheral blood. The rearrangement uses TRBV2 and TRBJ1-1; D remains unclear. This TCR was recovered from a man aged 40-49 years with active or convalescent COVID-19. The CDR3 DNA reads TGTGCCAGCAGTGACGTCGCGGCCGACACTGAAGCTTTCTTT. Amino acid sequence: CASSDVAADTEAFF.